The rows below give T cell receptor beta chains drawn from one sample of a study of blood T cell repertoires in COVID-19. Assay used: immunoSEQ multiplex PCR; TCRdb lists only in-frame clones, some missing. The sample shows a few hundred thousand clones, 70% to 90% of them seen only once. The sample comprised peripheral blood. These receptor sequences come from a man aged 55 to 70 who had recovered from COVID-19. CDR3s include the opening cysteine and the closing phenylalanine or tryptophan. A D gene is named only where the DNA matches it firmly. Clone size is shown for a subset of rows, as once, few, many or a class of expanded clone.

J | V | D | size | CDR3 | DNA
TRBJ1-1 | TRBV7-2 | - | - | CASSLRMGTRTEAFF | TGTGCCAGCAGCCTAAGGATGGGGACTAGGACTGAAGCTTTCTTT
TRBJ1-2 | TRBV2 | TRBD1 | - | CASREPGQGARIYGYTF | TGTGCCAGCAGAGAGCCGGGACAGGGGGCCAGAATCTATGGCTACACCTTC
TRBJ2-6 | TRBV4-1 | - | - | CASSPLVTSGANVLTF | TGCGCCAGCAGCCCACTGGTGACTTCTGGGGCCAACGTCCTGACTTTC
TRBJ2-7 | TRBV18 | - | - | CATTDRIGTYEQYF | TGTGCCACCACCGACAGGATAGGGACCTACGAGCAGTACTTC
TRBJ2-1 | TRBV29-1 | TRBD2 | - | CSVWTSGSPGEQFF | TGCAGCGTCTGGACTAGCGGGAGCCCTGGTGAGCAGTTCTTC
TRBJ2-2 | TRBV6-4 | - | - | CASKLDTNTGELFF | TGTGCCAGCAAACTGGACACGAACACCGGGGAGCTGTTTTTT
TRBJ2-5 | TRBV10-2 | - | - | CASRGYQETQYF | TGCGCCAGCCGGGGGTACCAAGAGACCCAGTACTTC
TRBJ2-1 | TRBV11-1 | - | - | CASSLLGLRGNEQFF | TGTGCCAGCAGCTTATTGGGGCTACGTGGGAATGAGCAGTTCTTC
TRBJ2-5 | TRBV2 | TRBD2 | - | CASSYQRGTQETQYF | TGTGCCAGCAGTTACCAGCGGGGCACCCAAGAGACCCAGTACTTC
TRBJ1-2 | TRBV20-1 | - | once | CSASPQAQGRGYTF | TGCAGTGCTAGTCCCCAAGCACAGGGACGAGGCTACACCTTC
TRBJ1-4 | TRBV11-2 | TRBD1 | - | CASSQGTAGWEKLFF | TGTGCCAGCAGCCAAGGGACAGCGGGTTGGGAAAAACTGTTTTTT
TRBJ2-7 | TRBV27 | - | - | CASRRQGGDEQYF | TGTGCCAGCAGACGCCAGGGAGGCGACGAGCAGTACTTC
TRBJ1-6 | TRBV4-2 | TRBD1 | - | CASSRSRDSNSPLHF | TGTGCCAGCAGCCGCAGCCGGGACAGTAATTCACCCCTCCACTTT
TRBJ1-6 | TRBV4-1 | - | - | CASLLWLGQQISPLHF | TGCGCCAGCCTCCTCTGGCTCGGACAGCAAATATCACCCCTCCACTTT
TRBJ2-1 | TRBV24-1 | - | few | CATSDLWGDEQFF | TGTGCCACCAGTGATTTATGGGGGGATGAGCAGTTCTTC
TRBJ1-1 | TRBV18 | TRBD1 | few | CASSPTLSPPGQTRRGTEAFF | TGTGCCAGCTCACCAACTCTTTCACCGCCGGGACAGACGAGGAGGGGCACTGAAGCTTTCTTT
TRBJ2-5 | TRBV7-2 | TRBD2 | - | CASSSTSGGFFETQYF | TGTGCCAGCAGCTCGACTAGCGGGGGGTTTTTTGAGACCCAGTACTTC
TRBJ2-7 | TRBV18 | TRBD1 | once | CASSLPGQGRYEQYF | TGTGCCAGCTCATTACCGGGACAGGGGCGATACGAGCAGTACTTC
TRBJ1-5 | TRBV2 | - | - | CASDIRGSNQPQHF | TGTGCCAGCGATATTAGGGGGAGCAATCAGCCCCAGCATTTT
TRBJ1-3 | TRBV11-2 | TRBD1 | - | CASSLRLDRGRGNTIYF | TGTGCCAGCAGCTTAAGGCTCGACAGGGGGCGTGGAAACACCATATATTTT
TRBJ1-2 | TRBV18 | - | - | CASSPSKGQGAGYTF | TGTGCCAGCTCACCATCCAAAGGGCAGGGCGCTGGCTACACCTTC
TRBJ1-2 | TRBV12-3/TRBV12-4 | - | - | CASSHSDYGYTF | TGTGCCAGCAGTCACTCGGACTATGGCTACACCTTC
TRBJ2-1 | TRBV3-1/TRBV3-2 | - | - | CASSQEGRLIPEQFF | TGTGCCAGCAGCCAAGAGGGAAGACTAATCCCAGAGCAGTTCTTC
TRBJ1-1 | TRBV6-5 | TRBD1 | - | CASSYSRRQGNTEAFF | TGTGCCAGCAGTTACTCCCGCCGACAGGGAAACACTGAAGCTTTCTTT
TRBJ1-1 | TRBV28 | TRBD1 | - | CASSGEALGQADGEAFF | TGTGCCAGCAGCGGGGAAGCCCTCGGACAGGCGGACGGTGAAGCTTTCTTT
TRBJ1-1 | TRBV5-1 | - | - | CASSLDSGNTEAFF | TGCGCCAGCAGCTTGGACAGCGGGAACACTGAAGCTTTCTTT
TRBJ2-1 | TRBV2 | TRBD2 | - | CASSGRELVNEQFF | TGTGCCAGCAGTGGGCGGGAGTTAGTCAATGAGCAGTTCTTC
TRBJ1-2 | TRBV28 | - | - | CASSLGRGYGYTF | TGTGCCAGCAGTTTAGGCCGGGGCTATGGCTACACCTTC
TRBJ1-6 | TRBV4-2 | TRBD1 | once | CASSPSRQGARNSPLHF | TGTGCCAGCAGCCCTTCCCGACAGGGGGCACGGAATTCACCCCTCCACTTT